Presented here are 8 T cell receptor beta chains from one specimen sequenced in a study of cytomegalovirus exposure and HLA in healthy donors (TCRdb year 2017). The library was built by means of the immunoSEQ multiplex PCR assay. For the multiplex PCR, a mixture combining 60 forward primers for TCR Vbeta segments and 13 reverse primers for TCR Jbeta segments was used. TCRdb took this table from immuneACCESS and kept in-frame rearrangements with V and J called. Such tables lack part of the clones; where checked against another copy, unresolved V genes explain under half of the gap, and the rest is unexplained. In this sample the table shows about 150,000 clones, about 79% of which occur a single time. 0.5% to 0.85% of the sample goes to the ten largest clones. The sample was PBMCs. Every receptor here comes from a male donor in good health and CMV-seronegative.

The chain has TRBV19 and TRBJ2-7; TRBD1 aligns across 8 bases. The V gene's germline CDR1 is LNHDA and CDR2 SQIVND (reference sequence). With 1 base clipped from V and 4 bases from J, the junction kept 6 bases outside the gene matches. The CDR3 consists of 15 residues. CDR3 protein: CASSIGGQGSYEQYF. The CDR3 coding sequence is TGTGCCAGTAGTATAGGCGGACAGGGTTCATACGAGCAGTACTTC.

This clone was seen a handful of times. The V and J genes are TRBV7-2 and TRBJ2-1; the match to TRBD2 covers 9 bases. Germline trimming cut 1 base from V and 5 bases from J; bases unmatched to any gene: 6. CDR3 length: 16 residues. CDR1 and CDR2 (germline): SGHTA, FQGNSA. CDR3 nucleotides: TGTGCCAGCAGCTTAGGGGGTAGCGGGAGACACAATGAGCAGTTCTTC. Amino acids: CASSLGGSGRHNEQFF.

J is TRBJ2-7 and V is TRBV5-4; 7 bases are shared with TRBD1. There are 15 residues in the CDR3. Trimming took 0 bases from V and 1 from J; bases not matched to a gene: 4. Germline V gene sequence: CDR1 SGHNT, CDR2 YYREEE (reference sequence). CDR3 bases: TGTGCCAGCAGCTTGGGTAGGGACAGTTCCTACGAGCAGTACTTC. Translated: CASSLGRDSSYEQYF.

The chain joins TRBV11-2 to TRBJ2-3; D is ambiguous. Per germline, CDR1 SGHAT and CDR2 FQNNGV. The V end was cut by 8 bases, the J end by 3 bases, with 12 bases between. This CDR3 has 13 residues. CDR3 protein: CASRVTPTDTQYF. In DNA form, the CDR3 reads TGTGCCAGCCGGGTGACGCCGACAGATACGCAGTATTTT.

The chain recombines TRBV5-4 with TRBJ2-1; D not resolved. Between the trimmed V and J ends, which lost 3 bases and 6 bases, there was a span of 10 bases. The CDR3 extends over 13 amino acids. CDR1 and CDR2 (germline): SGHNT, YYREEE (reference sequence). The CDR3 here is CASSSEYSNEQFF. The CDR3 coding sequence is TGTGCCAGCAGCTCAGAGTACAGCAATGAGCAGTTCTTC.

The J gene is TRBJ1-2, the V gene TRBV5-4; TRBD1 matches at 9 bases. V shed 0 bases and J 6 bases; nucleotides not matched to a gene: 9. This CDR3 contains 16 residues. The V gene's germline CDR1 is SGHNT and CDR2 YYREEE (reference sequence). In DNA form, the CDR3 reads TGTGCCAGCAGCTTGGAGGGGACAGGGCAGTTTAATGGCTACACCTTC. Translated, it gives CASSLEGTGQFNGYTF.

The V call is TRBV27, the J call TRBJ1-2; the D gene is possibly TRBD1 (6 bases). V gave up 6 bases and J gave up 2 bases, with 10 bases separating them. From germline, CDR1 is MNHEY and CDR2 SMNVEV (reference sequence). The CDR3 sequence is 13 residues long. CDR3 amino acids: CASSPRGNYGYTF. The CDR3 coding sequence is TGTGCCAGCAGCCCGAGGGGGAACTATGGCTACACCTTC.

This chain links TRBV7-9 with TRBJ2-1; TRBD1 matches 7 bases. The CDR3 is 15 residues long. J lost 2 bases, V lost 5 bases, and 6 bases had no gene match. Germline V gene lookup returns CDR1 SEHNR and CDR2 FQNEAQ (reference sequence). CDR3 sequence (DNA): TGTGCCAGCAGCCCGAGGGGACAGACCTACAATGAGCAGTTCTTC. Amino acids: CASSPRGQTYNEQFF. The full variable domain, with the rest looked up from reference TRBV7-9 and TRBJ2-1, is DTGVSQNPRHKITKRGQNVTFRCDPISEHNRLYWYRQTLGQGPEFLTYFQNEAQLEKSRLLSDRFSAERPKGSFSTLEIQRTEQGDSAMYLCASSPRGQTYNEQFFGPGTRLTVL.